Listed below are T cell receptor beta chains from one sample, sequenced in a study of cytomegalovirus exposure and HLA in healthy donors. Sequencing used immunoSEQ multiplex PCR; TCRdb keeps in-frame clones, though not all of them. The repertoire includes about 250,000 clones, roughly 73% of them detected once, and about 0.47% sits in the top ten. Sequencing input: PBMCs. The receptors come from a boy aged 5 to 17 in good health and CMV-seronegative. CDR3s include the opening cysteine and the closing phenylalanine or tryptophan. A D gene is named only where the DNA matches it firmly. Only part of the rows carry a size: once, few, many, or a class if the clone is expanded.

>.|TRBJ2-1|.|TRBV2
CASSQMESSYNEQFF
TGTGCCAGCAGTCAAATGGAGAGCTCCTACAATGAGCAGTTCTTC
>.|TRBJ2-3|TRBD1|TRBV6-4
CASSDATGDTDTQYF
TGTGCCAGCAGTGACGCGACAGGGGATACAGATACGCAGTATTTT
>few|TRBJ2-1|TRBD2|TRBV29-1
CSVEIGTSGEQFF
TGCAGCGTTGAAATCGGGACTAGCGGCGAGCAGTTCTTC
>.|TRBJ1-3|.|TRBV18
CASSPQGPGNTIYF
TGTGCCAGCTCACCACAGGGGCCTGGAAACACCATATATTTT
>.|TRBJ2-5|TRBD1|TRBV7-9
CASSPGGRETQYF
TGTGCCAGCAGCCCAGGGGGCCGGGAGACCCAGTACTTC
>.|TRBJ1-4|.|TRBV30
CAAQGRTNEKLFF
TGTGCTGCCCAGGGAAGAACTAATGAAAAACTGTTTTTT
>.|TRBJ2-3|TRBD2|TRBV10-3
CATMTSGDTQYF
TGTGCCACGATGACTAGCGGAGATACGCAGTATTTT
>.|TRBJ1-4|.|TRBV2
CASSARVGSKKLFF
TGTGCCAGCAGTGCCAGGGTCGGGTCCAAAAAACTGTTTTTT
>.|TRBJ1-5|.|TRBV19
CASSSDRTPNQPQHF
TGTGCCAGTAGTTCTGACAGAACCCCCAATCAGCCCCAGCATTTT
>.|TRBJ2-7|.|TRBV18
CASSPPKGAYEQYF
TGTGCCAGCTCACCACCAAAAGGAGCCTACGAGCAGTACTTC
>.|TRBJ2-3|TRBD2|TRBV5-4
CASSLVGGRGQYF
TGTGCCAGCAGCTTGGTTGGCGGGAGGGGGCAGTATTTT
>.|TRBJ2-1|.|TRBV18
CASQGKGLDEQFF
TGTGCCAGTCAAGGGAAGGGGTTGGATGAGCAGTTCTTC
>.|TRBJ1-2|TRBD1|TRBV4-1
CASSHPRGQGVWGYTF
TGCGCCAGCAGCCACCCCCGCGGACAGGGGGTTTGGGGCTACACCTTC
>.|TRBJ1-2|.|TRBV2
CASSFRTDSAYGYTF
TGTGCCAGCAGTTTTAGGACAGACAGCGCCTATGGCTACACCTTC
>.|TRBJ2-3|TRBD2|TRBV2
CASSKTSGGATDTQYF
TGTGCCAGCAGTAAGACTAGCGGGGGGGCCACAGATACGCAGTATTTT